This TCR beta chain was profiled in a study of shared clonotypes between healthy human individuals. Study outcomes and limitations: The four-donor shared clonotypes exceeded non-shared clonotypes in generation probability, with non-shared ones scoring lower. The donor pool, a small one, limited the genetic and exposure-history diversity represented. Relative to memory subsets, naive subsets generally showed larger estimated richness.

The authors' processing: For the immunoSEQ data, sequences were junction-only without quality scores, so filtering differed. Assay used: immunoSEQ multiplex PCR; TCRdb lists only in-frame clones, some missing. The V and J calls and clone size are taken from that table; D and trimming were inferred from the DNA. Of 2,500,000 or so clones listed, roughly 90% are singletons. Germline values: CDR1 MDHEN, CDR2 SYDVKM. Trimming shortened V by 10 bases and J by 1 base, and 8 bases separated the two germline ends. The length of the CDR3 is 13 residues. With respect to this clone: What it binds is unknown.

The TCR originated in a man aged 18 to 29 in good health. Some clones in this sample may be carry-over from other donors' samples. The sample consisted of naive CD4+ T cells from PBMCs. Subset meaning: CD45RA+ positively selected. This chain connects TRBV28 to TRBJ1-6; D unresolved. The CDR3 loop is CATRSSYNSPLHF. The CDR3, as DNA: TGTGCCACCAGGAGTTCCTATAATTCACCCCTCCACTTT.